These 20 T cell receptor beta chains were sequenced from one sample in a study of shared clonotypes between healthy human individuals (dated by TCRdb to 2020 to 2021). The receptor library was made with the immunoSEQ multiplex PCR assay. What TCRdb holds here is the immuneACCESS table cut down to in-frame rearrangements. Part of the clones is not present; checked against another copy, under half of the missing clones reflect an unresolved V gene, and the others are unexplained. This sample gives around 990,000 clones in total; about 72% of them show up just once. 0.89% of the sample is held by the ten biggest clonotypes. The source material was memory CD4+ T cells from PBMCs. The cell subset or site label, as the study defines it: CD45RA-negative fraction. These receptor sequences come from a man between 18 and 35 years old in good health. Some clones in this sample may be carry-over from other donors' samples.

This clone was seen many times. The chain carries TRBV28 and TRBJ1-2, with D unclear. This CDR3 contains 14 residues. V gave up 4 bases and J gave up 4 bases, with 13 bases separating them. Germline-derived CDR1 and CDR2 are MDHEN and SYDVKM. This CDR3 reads CASSSPDISYGYTF. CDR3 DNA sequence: TGTGCCAGCAGTTCCCCCGACATAAGCTATGGCTACACCTTC.

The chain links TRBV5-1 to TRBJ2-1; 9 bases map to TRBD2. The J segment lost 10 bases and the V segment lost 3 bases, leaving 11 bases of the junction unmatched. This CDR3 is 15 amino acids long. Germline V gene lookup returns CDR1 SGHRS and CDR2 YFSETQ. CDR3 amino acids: CASSSGSGRASEQFF. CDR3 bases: TGCGCCAGCAGCTCCGGTAGCGGGAGAGCATCCGAGCAGTTCTTC.

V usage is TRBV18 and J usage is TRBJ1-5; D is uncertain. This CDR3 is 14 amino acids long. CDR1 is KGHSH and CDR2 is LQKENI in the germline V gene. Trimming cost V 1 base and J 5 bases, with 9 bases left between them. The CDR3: CASSPLPGDQPQHF. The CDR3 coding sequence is TGTGCCAGCTCACCACTGCCCGGAGATCAGCCCCAGCATTTT. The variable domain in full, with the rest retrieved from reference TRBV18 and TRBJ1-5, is NAGVMQNPRHLVRRRGQEARLRCSPMKGHSHVYWYRQLPEEGLKFMVYLQKENIIDESGMPKERFSAEFPKEGPSILRIQQVVRGDSAAYFCASSPLPGDQPQHFGDGTRLSIL.

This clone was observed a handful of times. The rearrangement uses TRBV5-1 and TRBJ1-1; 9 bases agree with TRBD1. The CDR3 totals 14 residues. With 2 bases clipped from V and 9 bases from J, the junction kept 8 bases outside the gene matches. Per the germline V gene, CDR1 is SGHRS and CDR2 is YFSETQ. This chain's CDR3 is CASSFLGQGEKAFF. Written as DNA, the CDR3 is TGCGCCAGCAGCTTCCTGGGACAGGGAGAAAAAGCTTTCTTT.

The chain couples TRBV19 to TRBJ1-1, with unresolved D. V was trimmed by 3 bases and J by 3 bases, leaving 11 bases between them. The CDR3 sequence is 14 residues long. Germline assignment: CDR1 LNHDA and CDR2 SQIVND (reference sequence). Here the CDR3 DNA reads TGTGCCAGTAGTATTGATGGGGTTGACACTGAAGCTTTCTTT. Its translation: CASSIDGVDTEAFF.

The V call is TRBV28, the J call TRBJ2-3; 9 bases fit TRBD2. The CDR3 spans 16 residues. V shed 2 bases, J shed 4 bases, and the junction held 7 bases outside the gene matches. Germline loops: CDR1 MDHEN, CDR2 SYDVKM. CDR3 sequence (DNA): TGTGCCAGCAGTTTACGAAGGGCGGGAGGGCCAGATACGCAGTATTTT. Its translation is CASSLRRAGGPDTQYF.

The CDR3 DNA sequence: TGTGCCAGCAGTCCAAACAGCGCCCGAGAGGCTTTCTTT. Protein product: CASSPNSAREAFF. The V call is TRBV27, the J call TRBJ1-1; D unclear. V was clipped by 5 bases and J by 11 bases, with 18 bases between them. CDR3 length: 13 residues. Germline V gene lookup returns CDR1 MNHEY and CDR2 SMNVEV (reference sequence).

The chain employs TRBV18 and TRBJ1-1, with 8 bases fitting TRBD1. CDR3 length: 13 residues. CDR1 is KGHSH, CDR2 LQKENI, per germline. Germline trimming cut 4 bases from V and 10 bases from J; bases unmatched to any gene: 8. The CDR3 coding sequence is TGTGCCAGCTCACAGACAGGGGATCCAGGAGCTTTCTTT. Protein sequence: CASSQTGDPGAFF.

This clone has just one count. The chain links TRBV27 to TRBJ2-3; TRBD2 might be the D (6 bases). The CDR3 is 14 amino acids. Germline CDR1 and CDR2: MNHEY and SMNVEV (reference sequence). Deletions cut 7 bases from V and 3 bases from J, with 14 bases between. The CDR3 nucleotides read TGTGCCAGCAAAGTGGCGGGGAGAACAGATACGCAGTATTTT. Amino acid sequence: CASKVAGRTDTQYF.

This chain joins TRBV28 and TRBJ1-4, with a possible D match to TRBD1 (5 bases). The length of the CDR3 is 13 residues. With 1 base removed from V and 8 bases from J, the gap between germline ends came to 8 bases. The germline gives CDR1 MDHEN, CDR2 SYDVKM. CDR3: CASSLSQGEKLFF. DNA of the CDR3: TGTGCCAGCAGTTTATCTCAGGGAGAAAAACTGTTTTTT.

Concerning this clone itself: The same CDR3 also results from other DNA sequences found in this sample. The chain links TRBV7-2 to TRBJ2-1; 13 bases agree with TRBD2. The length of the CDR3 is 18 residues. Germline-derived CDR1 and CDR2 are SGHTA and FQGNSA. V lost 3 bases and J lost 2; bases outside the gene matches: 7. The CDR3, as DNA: TGTGCCAGCAGCTTCAGGACTAGCGGGAGTGGGACCTACAATGAGCAGTTCTTC. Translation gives CASSFRTSGSGTYNEQFF. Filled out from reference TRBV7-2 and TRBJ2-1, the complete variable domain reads GAGVSQSPSNKVTEKGKDVELRCDPISGHTALYWYRQSLGQGLEFLIYFQGNSAPDKSGLPSDRFSAERTGGSVSTLTIQRTQQEDSAVYLCASSFRTSGSGTYNEQFFGPGTRLTVL.

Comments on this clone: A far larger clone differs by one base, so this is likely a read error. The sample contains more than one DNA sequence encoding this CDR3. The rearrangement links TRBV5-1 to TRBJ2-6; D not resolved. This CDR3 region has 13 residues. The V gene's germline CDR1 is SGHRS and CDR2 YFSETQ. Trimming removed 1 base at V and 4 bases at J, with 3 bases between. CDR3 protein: CASSLLGANVLTF. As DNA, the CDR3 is TGCGCCAGCAGCTTGCTCGGGGCCAACGTCCTGACTTTC.

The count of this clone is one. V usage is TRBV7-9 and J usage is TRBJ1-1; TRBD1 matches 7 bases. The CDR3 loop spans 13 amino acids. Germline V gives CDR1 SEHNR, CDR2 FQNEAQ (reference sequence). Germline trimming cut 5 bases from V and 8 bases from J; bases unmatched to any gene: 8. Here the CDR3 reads CASSETTGQEAFF. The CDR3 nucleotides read TGTGCCAGCAGCGAGACGACAGGGCAAGAAGCTTTCTTT.

The CDR3 sequence: CASSHTGLAGSDTQYF. In DNA, the CDR3 is TGCGCCAGCAGCCACACGGGACTAGCGGGATCAGATACGCAGTATTTT. The rearrangement uses TRBV4-3 and TRBJ2-3; TRBD2 matches 13 bases. Germline trimming cut 3 bases from V and 4 bases from J; bases unmatched to any gene: 4. There are 16 residues in the CDR3. Germline V lookup: CDR1 LGHNA, CDR2 YSLEER.

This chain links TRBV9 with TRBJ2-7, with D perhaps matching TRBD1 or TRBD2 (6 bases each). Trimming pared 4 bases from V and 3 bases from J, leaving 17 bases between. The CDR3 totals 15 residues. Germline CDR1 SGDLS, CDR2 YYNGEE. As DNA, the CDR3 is TGTGCCAGCAGCCCAAGAGGGGGGCGTAACTACGAGCAGTACTTC. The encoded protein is CASSPRGGRNYEQYF.

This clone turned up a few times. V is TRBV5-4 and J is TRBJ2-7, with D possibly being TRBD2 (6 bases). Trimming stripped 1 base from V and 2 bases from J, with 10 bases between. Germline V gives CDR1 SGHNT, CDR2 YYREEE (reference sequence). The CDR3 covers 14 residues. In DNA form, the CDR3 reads TGTGCCAGCAGCTTGTTGGGGAGGCCCTACGAGCAGTACTTC. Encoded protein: CASSLLGRPYEQYF. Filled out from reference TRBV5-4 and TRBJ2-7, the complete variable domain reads ETGVTQSPTHLIKTRGQQVTLRCSSQSGHNTVSWYQQALGQGPQFIFQYYREEENGRGNFPPRFSGLQFPNYSSELNVNALELDDSALYLCASSLLGRPYEQYFGPGTRLTVT.

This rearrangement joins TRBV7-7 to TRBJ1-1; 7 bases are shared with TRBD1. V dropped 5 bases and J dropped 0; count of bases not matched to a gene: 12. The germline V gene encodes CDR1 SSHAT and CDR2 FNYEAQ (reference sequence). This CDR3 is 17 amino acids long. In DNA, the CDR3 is TGTGCCAGCAGCCTGAGGGGGCTCAGGTTCATGAACACTGAAGCTTTCTTT. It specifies CASSLRGLRFMNTEAFF.

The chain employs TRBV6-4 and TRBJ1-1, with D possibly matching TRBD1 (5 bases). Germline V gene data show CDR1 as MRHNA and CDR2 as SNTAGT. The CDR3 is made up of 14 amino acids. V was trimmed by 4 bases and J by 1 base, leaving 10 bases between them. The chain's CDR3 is CASSGSQGNTEAFF. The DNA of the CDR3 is TGTGCCAGCAGTGGGAGTCAGGGGAACACTGAAGCTTTCTTT.

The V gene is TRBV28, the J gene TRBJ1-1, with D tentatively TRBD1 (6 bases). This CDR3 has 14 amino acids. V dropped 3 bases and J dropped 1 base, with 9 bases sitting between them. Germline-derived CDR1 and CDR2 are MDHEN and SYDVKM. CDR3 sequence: CASSLQGKNTEAFF. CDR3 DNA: TGTGCCAGCAGTTTGCAGGGGAAGAACACTGAAGCTTTCTTT.

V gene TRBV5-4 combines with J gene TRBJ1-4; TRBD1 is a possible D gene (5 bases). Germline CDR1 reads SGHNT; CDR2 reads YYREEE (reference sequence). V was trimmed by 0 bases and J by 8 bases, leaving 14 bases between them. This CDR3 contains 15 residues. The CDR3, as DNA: TGTGCCAGCAGCTTGGGGGGCAGGTCCGACGAAAAACTGTTTTTT. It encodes CASSLGGRSDEKLFF.